A selection of T cell receptor beta chains follows, all from one sample in a study of blood T cell repertoires in COVID-19. The assay was immunoSEQ multiplex PCR, and TCRdb's table has in-frame clones only and misses some. The repertoire consists of roughly 130,000 clones, with roughly 90% occurring once and the leading ten covering approximately 3.7%. Material for sequencing was peripheral blood. Source of these receptors: a man between 45 and 60 years old with active COVID-19. Each CDR3 is given with its conserved first and last residue. The D gene is left open where the match is weak. Rows give clone size only sometimes, using once, few, many, or a class for an expanded clone.

CDR3: CASSVGGEASYNEQFF
DNA: TGTGCCAGCAGCGTAGGGGGGGAGGCCTCCTACAATGAGCAGTTCTTC
D: -
J: TRBJ2-1
size: -
V: TRBV9

CDR3: CATSDYDWGYTF
DNA: TGTGCCACCAGTGACTACGACTGGGGCTACACCTTC
D: -
J: TRBJ1-2
size: -
V: TRBV24-1

CDR3: CASSPDRGSNEKLFF
DNA: TGTGCCAGCTCACCGGACAGGGGAAGTAATGAAAAACTGTTTTTT
D: TRBD1
J: TRBJ1-4
size: -
V: TRBV18

CDR3: CASSLDSQIGTGELFF
DNA: TGTGCCAGCAGCCTAGACAGTCAAATAGGGACCGGGGAGCTGTTTTTT
D: -
J: TRBJ2-2
size: -
V: TRBV2

CDR3: CAWGGPYNSGNTIYF
DNA: TGTGCCTGGGGGGGCCCCTACAACTCTGGAAACACCATATATTTT
D: -
J: TRBJ1-3
size: -
V: TRBV30

CDR3: CASTDGQGPPDSPLHF
DNA: TGCGCCAGCACGGACGGGCAGGGTCCCCCGGATTCACCCCTCCACTTT
D: -
J: TRBJ1-6
size: -
V: TRBV5-1

CDR3: CASSQTWDRVNEKLFF
DNA: TGTGCCAGCAGCCAGACCTGGGACAGGGTTAATGAAAAACTGTTTTTT
D: TRBD1
J: TRBJ1-4
size: -
V: TRBV4-2

CDR3: CASSSSGTQETQYF
DNA: TGCGCCAGCAGTTCGAGCGGAACCCAAGAGACCCAGTACTTC
D: -
J: TRBJ2-5
size: -
V: TRBV5-1

CDR3: CASSVRRESRGNEQFF
DNA: TGTGCCAGCAGCGTACGGAGGGAATCGAGGGGCAATGAGCAGTTCTTC
D: -
J: TRBJ2-1
size: -
V: TRBV9

CDR3: CASSLAPFGGGPYNEQFF
DNA: TGTGCCAGCAGCTTAGCCCCTTTTGGGGGAGGGCCGTATAATGAGCAGTTCTTC
D: TRBD2
J: TRBJ2-1
size: -
V: TRBV7-9

CDR3: CASSLSRGRGETQYF
DNA: TGTGCCAGCAGCTTAAGCAGGGGGCGCGGAGAGACCCAGTACTTC
D: TRBD1
J: TRBJ2-5
size: -
V: TRBV7-9

CDR3: CASSTGQTSYEQYF
DNA: TGCGCCAGCAGCACGGGACAGACCTCCTACGAGCAGTACTTC
D: TRBD1
J: TRBJ2-7
size: -
V: TRBV5-1

CDR3: CASSTIPGTGELFF
DNA: TGTGCCAGTAGTACGATACCCGGGACCGGGGAGCTGTTTTTT
D: -
J: TRBJ2-2
size: -
V: TRBV19

CDR3: CASSLESGPSYEQYF
DNA: TGCGCCAGCAGCTTGGAGTCAGGGCCCTCCTACGAGCAGTACTTC
D: -
J: TRBJ2-7
size: -
V: TRBV5-1

CDR3: CASSPPGSSYNEQFF
DNA: TGTGCCAGCTCCCCTCCAGGAAGCTCCTACAATGAGCAGTTCTTC
D: -
J: TRBJ2-1
size: -
V: TRBV18

CDR3: CASSLSSETQYF
DNA: TGTGCCAGCAGCCTATCATCGGAGACCCAGTACTTC
D: -
J: TRBJ2-5
size: -
V: TRBV11-3

CDR3: CASSPGQRYEQYF
DNA: TGTGCCAGCAGTCCGGGACAGCGATACGAGCAGTACTTC
D: TRBD1
J: TRBJ2-7
size: -
V: TRBV2

CDR3: CASSVVAGGAGANVLTF
DNA: TGTGCCAGCAGCGTAGTAGCGGGGGGCGCCGGGGCCAACGTCCTGACTTTC
D: TRBD2
J: TRBJ2-6
size: -
V: TRBV9

CDR3: CASSLARYEETQYF
DNA: TGTGCCAGCAGCTTGGCTCGGTATGAAGAGACCCAGTACTTC
D: -
J: TRBJ2-5
size: -
V: TRBV5-4

CDR3: CASSIQGSSEAFF
DNA: TGTGCCAGCAGCATACAGGGGTCCTCTGAAGCTTTCTTT
D: TRBD1
J: TRBJ1-1
size: -
V: TRBV5-4

CDR3: CSVDREGETQYF
DNA: TGCAGCGTCGACAGGGAAGGGGAGACCCAGTACTTC
D: TRBD1
J: TRBJ2-5
size: -
V: TRBV29-1

CDR3: CASSVRGGGWGDTQYF
DNA: TGTGCCAGCAGCGTACGAGGCGGGGGGTGGGGAGATACGCAGTATTTT
D: TRBD2
J: TRBJ2-3
size: few
V: TRBV9

CDR3: CASSRTSGGLGETQYF
DNA: TGTGCCAGTAGTAGGACTAGCGGGGGCCTGGGGGAGACCCAGTACTTC
D: TRBD2
J: TRBJ2-5
size: -
V: TRBV19

CDR3: CASSRRAVGQETQYF
DNA: TGTGCCAGCAGTCGGAGGGCCGTGGGACAAGAGACCCAGTACTTC
D: -
J: TRBJ2-5
size: -
V: TRBV21-1

CDR3: CASSFGTGGTDTQYF
DNA: TGTGCCAGCAGCTTCGGGACAGGGGGCACAGATACGCAGTATTTT
D: TRBD1
J: TRBJ2-3
size: -
V: TRBV7-9

CDR3: CASKSGRTGSLETQYF
DNA: TGTGCCAGTAAATCAGGGAGGACAGGGTCGTTGGAGACCCAGTACTTC
D: TRBD1
J: TRBJ2-5
size: once
V: TRBV19

CDR3: CASSNPKGPLYGYTF
DNA: TGTGCCAGTAGTAACCCGAAGGGGCCCCTCTATGGCTACACCTTC
D: -
J: TRBJ1-2
size: -
V: TRBV19

CDR3: CASSIGTSLFPSEQFF
DNA: TGTGCCAGCAGCATCGGGACTAGCCTGTTCCCTTCTGAGCAGTTCTTC
D: TRBD2
J: TRBJ2-1
size: -
V: TRBV7-2

CDR3: CASSLVLSGGAGELFF
DNA: TGTGCCAGCAGCTTGGTACTTAGCGGGGGTGCCGGGGAGCTGTTTTTT
D: TRBD2
J: TRBJ2-2
size: -
V: TRBV5-5

CDR3: CASSLGTGYGYTF
DNA: TGTGCCAGCAGCTTAGGAACGGGCTATGGCTACACCTTC
D: -
J: TRBJ1-2
size: -
V: TRBV7-9

CDR3: CASSSQGRNQPQHF
DNA: TGTGCCAGTAGTAGTCAGGGTAGAAATCAGCCCCAGCATTTT
D: -
J: TRBJ1-5
size: -
V: TRBV19